This T cell receptor (beta chain) was recorded in a study of T cells expressing NK-cell markers (dated by TCRdb to the early 2020s). With regard to the full study: Three sorted T-cell subsets (CD3+CD56+NKG2C+, CD3+CD56+NKG2C- and CD3+CD56-NKG2C+) from seven to nine donors had their TCR beta-chain repertoires profiled. Of the eight sequenced donors, seven were found to be HCMV-seropositive and one was found to be HCMV-seronegative. All eight donors whose samples were sequenced were randomly selected healthy volunteers, three of them men and five women. Libraries were sequenced as 2 x 150 bp reads on Illumina HiSeq 2000/2500, MiSeq or NextSeq.

Sequencing took place on an Illumina HiSeq 2000. TCR beta cDNA libraries were made by 5'RACE template switching that added a universal primer site and unique molecular identifiers. cDNA synthesis was primed from the TCR beta constant segment and was followed by two successive PCR amplification steps. The original methods were these. MIGEC handled demultiplexing of the reads and grouping by UMI, while MiTCR was used to assemble and quantify clonotypes. To exclude erroneous sequences, any TCR cDNA sequence not supported by at least two reads was discarded. Downstream repertoire analysis used the tcR package, and clonotypes were matched across fractions by CDR3 nucleotide sequence plus V segment. Antigen specificity was annotated against VDJdb with VDJmatch, allowing one amino acid substitution in CDR3. Each CDR3 protein sequence appears as one entry after TCRdb reprocessed the reads, and no DNA is included. The V and J calls and clone size are TCRdb's, not the authors'. This sample's table has entries for 350,000 to 500,000 distinct CDR3 sequences. The top ten clonotypes cover under 7.5% of the sample.

The CDR3 measures 15 amino acids from cysteine to phenylalanine. The record lacks a DNA sequence. Taken from the germline V gene (reference sequence), the CDR1 and CDR2 loops are DFQATT and SNEGSKA. HCMV-specific IgG was detected in serum with a commercial ELISA kit to determine HCMV serostatus. Ficoll density gradient centrifugation was used to isolate peripheral blood mononuclear cells from blood. A remark on this clonotype: Its antigen remains unidentified.

Overall study outcomes, separate from this receptor: For about 6 donors, the dominant CD3+CD56+NKG2C+ clonotypes were among the top 10 CD8+ clonotypes and accounted for about 1.0-7.5% of CD8+ T cells. Those dominant clonotypes were again the most abundant among CD3+CD56-NKG2C+ cells in several donors, at about 28.3-60.1%. Whether the expanded NKG2C-expressing T cell clones were specific for HCMV antigens was left unclear.

This sequence was found in a woman between 18 and 69 years old in good health. The V gene is TRBV20-1 and the J gene is TRBJ2-7; TCRdb indicates TRBD1, and absent DNA this call remains unverified. Sequenced material: blood T cells: a sorted CD56 or NKG2C T cell subset, CD4+ or CD8+ T cells, or bulk PBMC T cells (not recorded which). The CDR3 protein is CSASDRGHKPYEQYF.